These T cell receptor beta chains were read from a single sample in a study of blood T cell repertoires in COVID-19. This table comes from immunoSEQ multiplex PCR, and its TCRdb copy is limited to in-frame clones, with some not included. This table holds about 80,000 clones, 90% to 95% found once. Sequenced material: peripheral blood. The receptors stem from a woman aged 45 to 65 in a cohort sampled during active COVID-19. CDR3s include the opening cysteine and the closing phenylalanine or tryptophan. D genes are given only for firm matches. Not every row has a clone size; where given, it reads once, few, many or a size class.

d_call: TRBD1
cdr3_length: 16
v_call: TRBV19
clone_size: .
j_call: TRBJ2-5
cdr3_nt: TGTGCCAGTAGTGACGATGGACAGGGGGGCAGAGAGACCCAGTACTTC
cdr3_aa: CASSDDGQGGRETQYF

d_call: TRBD1
cdr3_length: 14
v_call: TRBV19
clone_size: .
j_call: TRBJ2-7
cdr3_nt: TGTGCCAGTAGTACACAGGGGAATCGGTACGAGCAGTACTTC
cdr3_aa: CASSTQGNRYEQYF

d_call: .
cdr3_length: 14
v_call: TRBV7-3
clone_size: once
j_call: TRBJ1-1
cdr3_nt: TGTGCCAGCAGCGTACAGGGTCGGGACACTGAAGCTTTCTTT
cdr3_aa: CASSVQGRDTEAFF

d_call: TRBD2
cdr3_length: 15
v_call: TRBV27
clone_size: .
j_call: TRBJ2-7
cdr3_nt: TGTGCCAGCAGGCTAGCGGGAGTGGGCACCTACGAGCAGTACTTC
cdr3_aa: CASRLAGVGTYEQYF

d_call: TRBD2
cdr3_length: 15
v_call: TRBV7-3
clone_size: once
j_call: TRBJ2-2
cdr3_nt: TGTGCCAGCAGCTCAGGACTAGTCAATACCGGGGAGCTGTTTTTT
cdr3_aa: CASSSGLVNTGELFF

d_call: .
cdr3_length: 17
v_call: TRBV6-2/TRBV6-3
clone_size: .
j_call: TRBJ1-1
cdr3_nt: TGTGCCAGCAGTTTGCAGGACACTTGGGAGGTGAACACTGAAGCTTTCTTT
cdr3_aa: CASSLQDTWEVNTEAFF

d_call: .
cdr3_length: 13
v_call: TRBV27
clone_size: .
j_call: TRBJ2-1
cdr3_nt: TGTGCCAGCAGTTACTACCCCTACAATGAGCAGTTCTTC
cdr3_aa: CASSYYPYNEQFF

d_call: .
cdr3_length: 12
v_call: TRBV5-6
clone_size: .
j_call: TRBJ2-3
cdr3_nt: TGTGCCAGCACTCTGCACGGGGATACGCAGTATTTT
cdr3_aa: CASTLHGDTQYF

d_call: .
cdr3_length: 12
v_call: TRBV12-3/TRBV12-4
clone_size: few
j_call: TRBJ1-5
cdr3_nt: TGTGCCAGCAGTCCCGGGAATCAGCCCCAGCATTTT
cdr3_aa: CASSPGNQPQHF

d_call: .
cdr3_length: 15
v_call: TRBV18
clone_size: once
j_call: TRBJ1-5
cdr3_nt: TGTGCCAGCTCACCAGACAGCTATAGCAATCAGCCCCAGCATTTT
cdr3_aa: CASSPDSYSNQPQHF

d_call: TRBD2
cdr3_length: 15
v_call: TRBV28
clone_size: .
j_call: TRBJ2-1
cdr3_nt: TGTGCCAGCAGCCCTACTAGCGGGGGTCGGCATGAGCAGTTCTTC
cdr3_aa: CASSPTSGGRHEQFF

d_call: .
cdr3_length: 13
v_call: TRBV7-8
clone_size: .
j_call: TRBJ1-1
cdr3_nt: TGTGCCAGTCGGGCGGGGGGGGCTCCTCGGACTTTCTTT
cdr3_aa: CASRAGGAPRTFF

d_call: .
cdr3_length: 13
v_call: TRBV5-1
clone_size: .
j_call: TRBJ2-7
cdr3_nt: TGCGCCAGCAGCCCGGACAACTCCTACGAGCAGTACTTC
cdr3_aa: CASSPDNSYEQYF

d_call: TRBD2
cdr3_length: 15
v_call: TRBV7-6
clone_size: .
j_call: TRBJ2-5
cdr3_nt: TGTGCCAGCAGCTTCGGACTAGCGCAGCAAGAGACCCAGTACTTC
cdr3_aa: CASSFGLAQQETQYF

d_call: .
cdr3_length: 14
v_call: TRBV5-1
clone_size: once
j_call: TRBJ2-3
cdr3_nt: TGCGCCAGCAGCCTAGGACAGATAGCAGATACGCAGTATTTT
cdr3_aa: CASSLGQIADTQYF

d_call: TRBD2
cdr3_length: 14
v_call: TRBV29-1
clone_size: .
j_call: TRBJ2-1
cdr3_nt: TGCAGCGTGAGGGGGCGGGAGGGATACAATGAGCAGTTCTTC
cdr3_aa: CSVRGREGYNEQFF